The 29 T cell receptor beta chains presented below share a single source sample, sequenced in a study of blood T cell repertoires in COVID-19. The table came from immunoSEQ multiplex PCR; TCRdb's copy has only in-frame clones and leaves some out. Here the sample spans 200,000 to 250,000 clones, less than 90% being singletons. The sequenced material came from peripheral blood. Every receptor here comes from a young man with active or convalescent COVID-19.

The rearrangement joins TRBV9 to TRBJ1-5, with D possibly TRBD1 on 5 matching bases. Trimming stripped 3 bases from V and 0 bases from J, with 7 bases between. Germline assignment: CDR1 SGDLS and CDR2 YYNGEE. The CDR3 is made up of 14 amino acids. The CDR3 DNA reads TGTGCCAGCAGCGGGACACTTAGCAATCAGCCCCAGCATTTT. It is translated as CASSGTLSNQPQHF.

The chain recombines TRBV7-2 with TRBJ1-1; D unclear. The CDR3 spans 13 residues. V lost 5 bases to trimming and J lost 3 bases, with 10 bases between them. Per the germline V gene, CDR1 is SGHTA and CDR2 is FQGNSA. This chain's CDR3 is CASSHSQDTEAFF. The CDR3 DNA sequence: TGTGCCAGCAGCCACAGTCAAGACACTGAAGCTTTCTTT.

J is TRBJ1-4 and V is TRBV6-5; TRBD1 matches at 11 bases. This CDR3 has 15 amino acids. Germline V CDR1 and CDR2: MNHEY, SVGAGI. After removal of 6 bases from V and 1 base from J, the junction contained 1 base not matched to a gene. The CDR3 DNA reads as TGTGCCAGCAGGGGGACAGGGGGAACTAATGAAAAACTGTTTTTT. It codes for CASRGTGGTNEKLFF.

The rearrangement links TRBV11-3 to TRBJ1-6; D is uncertain. The ends were cut back, 2 bases at V and 9 bases at J, with 8 bases in the middle. Germline V gene sequence: CDR1 SGHNT, CDR2 YENEEA. The CDR3 loop spans 13 amino acids. Here the CDR3 reads CASSLTLSSPLHF. The DNA of the CDR3 is TGTGCCAGCAGCTTAACGTTGAGTTCACCCCTCCACTTT. The whole variable domain, remainder taken from reference TRBV11-3 and TRBJ1-6, is EAGVVQSPRYKIIEKKQPVAFWCNPISGHNTLYWYLQNLGQGPELLIRYENEEAVDDSQLPKDRFSAERLKGVDSTLKIQPAELGDSAVYLCASSLTLSSPLHFGNGTRLTVT.

This clone was detected once. V gene TRBV7-2 combines with J gene TRBJ1-2; D not certain. Trimming stripped 5 bases from V and 8 bases from J, with 24 bases between. The germline V gene encodes CDR1 SGHTA and CDR2 FQGNSA. There are 16 residues in the CDR3. CDR3 sequence: CASSLTVGSTVSGYTF. DNA for the CDR3: TGTGCCAGCAGCCTCACAGTCGGGAGTACTGTGTCGGGCTACACCTTC.

J is TRBJ2-7 and V is TRBV15; 9 bases map to TRBD1. J gave up 4 bases and V 0 bases, and 10 bases lay outside the gene matches. In germline, CDR1 is LNHNV, CDR2 YYDKDF (reference sequence). CDR3 length equals 17 residues. The CDR3 nucleotides read TGTGCCACCAGCAGAGAGGCCCCGGGACAGGGTCGTTACGAGCAGTACTTC. It encodes CATSREAPGQGRYEQYF.

This chain connects TRBV19 to TRBJ2-3, with D uncertain. This CDR3 is built from 13 residues. Trimming pared 3 bases from V and 4 bases from J, leaving 8 bases between. CDR1 and CDR2 from the germline V gene are LNHDA and SQIVND (reference sequence). As DNA, the CDR3 is TGTGCCAGTAGTATCTCCCCCCCAGATACGCAGTATTTT. This sequence encodes CASSISPPDTQYF. The whole variable domain, remainder taken from reference TRBV19 and TRBJ2-3, is DGGITQSPKYLFRKEGQNVTLSCEQNLNHDAMYWYRQDPGQGLRLIYYSQIVNDFQKGDIAEGYSVSREKKESFPLTVTSAQKNPTAFYLCASSISPPDTQYFGPGTRLTVL.

This clone has a single count. V is TRBV2 and J is TRBJ1-2; tentative D call: TRBD1 (6 bases). Deletions cut 4 bases from V and 6 bases from J, with 15 bases between. Germline CDR1 SNHLY, CDR2 FYNNEI. The CDR3 loop spans 14 amino acids. The CDR3 DNA reads as TGTGCCAGCAGTGTTTGGGACACCCGGAATGGCTACACCTTC. Protein: CASSVWDTRNGYTF.

The V call is TRBV4-1, the J call TRBJ2-1; 9 bases are a match to TRBD2. CDR1 MGHRA and CDR2 YSYEKL come from the germline V gene. CDR3 size: 18 residues. V was clipped by 1 base and J by 4 bases; unmatched bases: 11. CDR3: CASSQGPLAGGLYNEQFF. CDR3 coding DNA: TGCGCCAGCAGCCAAGGCCCCCTCGCGGGAGGGCTTTACAATGAGCAGTTCTTC.

The V and J genes are TRBV15 and TRBJ1-2, with D possibly matching TRBD1 (5 bases). The germline V and J ends were trimmed by 2 bases and 8 bases, with 18 bases remaining between them. This CDR3 is built from 15 residues. Per the germline V gene, CDR1 is LNHNV and CDR2 is YYDKDF (reference sequence). The CDR3 DNA is TGTGCCACCAGCAGAAAAATGGGGCCAGGGTTGGGCTACACCTTC. Amino acids: CATSRKMGPGLGYTF.

This chain joins TRBV3-1 (or the pseudogene TRBV3-2) and TRBJ1-2; D unresolved. The CDR3 has 13 residues. Germline CDR1 and CDR2: LGHDT and YNNKEL (reference sequence). V shed 0 bases and J shed 5 bases, with 7 bases lying between them. CDR3 protein: CASSQERLYGYTF. CDR3 nucleotide sequence: TGTGCCAGCAGCCAAGAACGGTTATATGGCTACACCTTC.

This clone has only one observation. The V call is TRBV7-9, the J call TRBJ2-1; D not resolved. CDR3 length: 13 residues. Germline V gives CDR1 SEHNR, CDR2 FQNEAQ (reference sequence). The V and J ends lost 5 bases and 4 bases respectively, with 9 bases between them. The CDR3 DNA sequence: TGTGCCAGCAGCCTGACACCGTACAATGAGCAGTTCTTC. Translation gives CASSLTPYNEQFF.

This chain uses TRBV19 with TRBJ1-5; 9 bases are a match to TRBD1. CDR1 LNHDA and CDR2 SQIVND come from the germline V gene (reference sequence). V was clipped by 4 bases and J by 4 bases; unmatched bases: 5. The CDR3 has 15 amino acids. CDR3 in DNA: TGTGCCAGTAGTAACCGGGACAGGGCTAATCAGCCCCAGCATTTT. It codes for CASSNRDRANQPQHF.

This chain links TRBV7-2 with TRBJ1-1; D call uncertain. Germline values: CDR1 SGHTA, CDR2 FQGNSA. The CDR3 extends over 15 amino acids. V shed 3 bases and J shed 1 base, with 12 bases lying between them. For the CDR3, the DNA is TGTGCCAGCAGCTTGTCTGGGCTTCAGAACACTGAAGCTTTCTTT. It encodes CASSLSGLQNTEAFF.

The J gene is TRBJ1-3, the V gene TRBV6-5; D unresolved. CDR1 and CDR2 from the germline V gene are MNHEY and SVGAGI. The CDR3 length is 15 residues. V lost 6 bases and J lost 4, with 16 bases in between. CDR3 DNA: TGTGCCAGCAGCTCCAGCGGAATTTTCGGAAACACCATATATTTT. This sequence encodes CASSSSGIFGNTIYF.

The V call is TRBV12-3 or TRBV12-4, the J call TRBJ2-5; D is unresolved. Trimming removed 6 bases from V and 4 bases from J, with 9 bases in between. CDR3 length: 12 residues. The chain's CDR3 is CASSPLLETQYF. The DNA for the CDR3 is TGTGCCAGCAGCCCTTTACTAGAGACCCAGTACTTC.

This clone has only a few counts. V is TRBV5-1 and J is TRBJ2-4; unclear D gene. Trimming left V 5 bases short and J 1 base short, with 13 bases between. The germline V gene has CDR1 SGHRS and CDR2 YFSETQ. CDR3 length: 15 residues. The CDR3 sequence: CASSFSPMAKNIQYF. In nucleotides, the CDR3 is TGCGCCAGCAGTTTCAGTCCCATGGCCAAAAACATTCAGTACTTC.

The chain recombines TRBV21-1 with TRBJ1-2. TRBV21-1 is noted as a pseudogene. The CDR3 consists of 17 residues. The chain's CDR3 is CASSLPSPGLGVDGYTF. The CDR3 DNA sequence: TGTGCCAGCAGCTTACCCAGTCCGGGCCTCGGGGTTGATGGCTACACCTTC.

The rearrangement joins TRBV18 to TRBJ1-1; D gene unclear. This CDR3 spans 11 amino acids. V was shortened by 6 bases and J by 10 bases, with 12 bases between the two germline ends. The V gene's germline CDR1 is KGHSH and CDR2 LQKENI. The CDR3 here is CASSRESRAFF. DNA of the CDR3: TGTGCCAGCTCCCGGGAGTCTCGAGCTTTCTTT.

This sequence joins TRBV9 and TRBJ2-7; D is undetermined. Germline V gene sequence: CDR1 SGDLS, CDR2 YYNGEE. V lost 0 bases and J lost 4, with 11 bases in between. This CDR3 is 14 amino acids long. The CDR3 DNA is TGTGCCAGCAGCGTAGATACAGAAATATACGAGCAGTACTTC. Amino acid sequence: CASSVDTEIYEQYF.

This chain links TRBV9 with TRBJ1-3; D is ambiguous. Trimming shortened V by 7 bases and J by 0 bases, and 20 bases separated the two germline ends. The CDR3 consists of 17 residues. CDR1 and CDR2 from the germline V gene are SGDLS and YYNGEE. The chain's CDR3 is CASLTSTRSPSGNTIYF. The CDR3 region has the DNA TGTGCCAGCCTCACGTCCACCAGGTCCCCCTCTGGAAACACCATATATTTT.

This chain links TRBV6-5 with TRBJ1-2; a possible D gene is TRBD1 (5 bases). Germline CDR1 reads MNHEY; CDR2 reads SVGAGI. The germline V and J ends were trimmed by 8 bases and 8 bases, with 15 bases remaining between them. This CDR3 contains 12 residues. CDR3: CASQGGVGGYTF. The CDR3 DNA reads TGTGCCAGCCAGGGAGGGGTTGGCGGCTACACCTTC.

The V call is TRBV5-6, the J call TRBJ2-5, with 9 bases identical to TRBD1. This CDR3 has 15 amino acids. Trimming removed 4 bases from V and 5 bases from J; junction bases left unmatched: 9. Germline CDR1 reads SGHDT; CDR2 reads YYEEEE. The CDR3 loop is CASSPTGGLWETQYF. The CDR3 coding sequence is TGTGCCAGCAGCCCCACAGGGGGCTTATGGGAGACCCAGTACTTC.

V gene TRBV19 combines with J gene TRBJ1-5; tentatively, D is TRBD1 (5 bases). The V end was cut by 0 bases, the J end by 4 bases, with 10 bases between. There are 15 residues in the CDR3. Germline assignment: CDR1 LNHDA and CDR2 SQIVND (reference sequence). For the CDR3, the DNA is TGTGCCAGTAGTATAGATTGGGGCGGAAATCAGCCCCAGCATTTT. Translation gives CASSIDWGGNQPQHF.

The V call is TRBV16, the J call TRBJ2-2; 8 bases line up with TRBD1. This CDR3 spans 14 amino acids. In germline, CDR1 is KGHSY, CDR2 FQNENV. The J segment lost 4 bases and the V segment lost 4 bases, leaving 2 bases of the junction unmatched. Here the CDR3 DNA reads TGTGCCAGCAGCCGCCAGGGGGCCACCGGGGAGCTGTTTTTT. This translates into CASSRQGATGELFF.

The V gene is TRBV7-8, the J gene TRBJ1-1; 8 bases are shared with TRBD1. Germline CDR1 reads SGHVS; CDR2 reads FQNEAQ. J gave up 4 bases and V 4 bases, and 8 bases lay outside the gene matches. This CDR3 comprises 15 residues. CDR3 loop: CASSSQGQGGTEAFF. DNA for the CDR3: TGTGCCAGCAGCTCTCAAGGACAGGGAGGCACTGAAGCTTTCTTT. Full variable domain (missing parts from reference TRBV7-8 and TRBJ1-1): GAGVSQSPRYKVAKRGQDVALRCDPISGHVSLFWYQQALGQGPEFLTYFQNEAQLDKSGLPSDRFFAERPEGSVSTLKIQRTQQEDSAVYLCASSSQGQGGTEAFFGQGTRLTVV.

V gene TRBV18 combines with J gene TRBJ2-2; possible D gene TRBD1, 7 bases. V lost 2 bases and J lost 7, with 14 bases in between. Germline loops: CDR1 KGHSH, CDR2 LQKENI. There are 15 residues in the CDR3. For the CDR3, the DNA is TGTGCCAGCTCACCAAGGAGGGGGCTGGACGGGGAGCTGTTTTTT. Translated: CASSPRRGLDGELFF.

This clone was picked up a small number of times. The V gene is TRBV30, the J gene TRBJ1-1, with D uncertain. The ends were cut back, 5 bases at V and 2 bases at J, with 18 bases in the middle. Looked up from germline, CDR1 is GTSNPN and CDR2 is SVGIG (reference sequence). CDR3 length equals 15 residues. The CDR3 sequence is CAWSFHPRGNTEAFF. CDR3 coding DNA: TGTGCCTGGTCCTTCCACCCCCGGGGAAACACTGAAGCTTTCTTT.

The J gene is TRBJ2-3, the V gene TRBV3-1 (or the pseudogene TRBV3-2); 10 bases fit TRBD2. Looked up from germline, CDR1 is LGHDT and CDR2 is YNNKEL (reference sequence). CDR3 length: 16 residues. V shed 2 bases and J 1 base; nucleotides not matched to a gene: 3. In DNA form, the CDR3 reads TGTGCCAGCAGCCAAATCGGGACTAGCGGCACAGATACGCAGTATTTT. This encodes CASSQIGTSGTDTQYF.